This T cell receptor beta chain was found in a study of blood T cell repertoires in COVID-19. Across the study: Donors in the United States, Italy and Spain gave samples during acute or convalescent COVID-19. The cDNA or gDNA used as material had been derived from T cells, B-cell-depleted T cells, or PBMCs.

Only a few counts were recorded for this clone. Different DNA sequences within this sample yield the same CDR3. The CDR3 is 14 residues long. Trimming pared 0 bases from V and 1 base from J, leaving 7 bases between. Germline CDR1 SGDLS, CDR2 YYNGEE. Per the original data handling: Amplification from reference gene primers served as the basis for estimated nucleated cell counts. TCRdb's table, derived via immunoSEQ multiplex PCR, lists solely in-frame clones and lacks some. The V and J calls and clone size are taken from that table; D and trimming were inferred from the DNA. The sample comprises 45,000 or so clones, more than 65% of which are singletons, and approximately 60% rests with the top ten.

The chain recombines TRBV9 with TRBJ1-1; possible D gene TRBD1, 5 bases. This receptor was identified in a man older than 75 with acute or convalescent COVID-19. The sequencing sample was made of peripheral blood. The CDR3 nucleotides read TGTGCCAGCAGCGTAGCTCAGGGGAACACTGAAGCTTTCTTT. As protein: CASSVAQGNTEAFF.